Below, 7 T cell receptor beta chains from the same sample are listed, as sequenced in a study of blood T cell repertoires in COVID-19. Only in-frame clones appear in the TCRdb table, and some are missing; sequencing was by immunoSEQ multiplex PCR. The table lists around 60,000 clones, about four fifths of them singletons. The sequencing sample was made of peripheral blood. These receptor sequences come from a man aged 60-69 years with COVID-19, enrolled during active disease.

The chain carries TRBV7-3 and TRBJ2-3; 7 bases align to TRBD1. J lost 3 bases, V lost 5 bases, and 8 bases had no gene match. From germline, CDR1 is SGHTA and CDR2 FQGTGA. The CDR3 is made up of 15 amino acids. The CDR3 region has the DNA TGTGCCAGCAGCCTGAGGGGGCAAAAGACAGATACGCAGTATTTT. Its protein product is CASSLRGQKTDTQYF.

The V and J genes are TRBV28 and TRBJ2-2, with D possibly being TRBD2 (5 bases). The CDR3 extends over 16 amino acids. The germline gives CDR1 MDHEN, CDR2 SYDVKM. Deletions cut 6 bases from V and 5 bases from J, with 19 bases between. CDR3 loop: CASRLSGMLGTGELFF. DNA for the CDR3: TGTGCCAGCAGGCTTTCGGGAATGCTCGGGACCGGGGAGCTGTTTTTT.

This clone was seen a single time. This chain links TRBV28 with TRBJ1-5; D not resolved. The CDR3 extends over 15 amino acids. Trimming removed 7 bases from V and 6 bases from J, with 19 bases in between. The germline V gene encodes CDR1 MDHEN and CDR2 SYDVKM. In DNA form, the CDR3 reads TGTGCCAGCACCACCAGCGGCCCCCAAGGTCAGCCCCAGCATTTT. Amino acid sequence: CASTTSGPQGQPQHF.

The rearrangement links TRBV19 to TRBJ1-6; D unclear. Germline-derived CDR1 and CDR2 are LNHDA and SQIVND (reference sequence). Trimming took off 7 bases at V and 3 bases at J, with 25 bases between the two ends. This CDR3 region has 19 residues. CDR3 coding DNA: TGTGCCAGTACCAAATACCCCGCCCGGGGTTCGGTCTATAATTCACCCCTCCACTTT. Residues: CASTKYPARGSVYNSPLHF.

The CDR3 DNA sequence: TGTGCCAGGAGAAACAGCGGGAGGGCGGAGACCCAGTACTTC. Translation: CARRNSGRAETQYF. The chain couples TRBV7-3 to TRBJ2-5, with TRBD2 matching over 10 bases. CDR1 and CDR2 (germline): SGHTA, FQGTGA. The CDR3 runs to 14 residues. After removal of 9 bases from V and 5 bases from J, the junction contained 9 bases not matched to a gene.

The rearrangement links TRBV28 to TRBJ1-1; D is uncertain. Looked up from germline, CDR1 is MDHEN and CDR2 is SYDVKM. The CDR3 has 10 residues. V dropped 7 bases and J dropped 9 bases, with 9 bases sitting between them. CDR3 sequence (DNA): TGTGCCAGCAAAAACATAAAAGCTTTCTTT. Protein: CASKNIKAFF. Full variable domain (outside the CDR3, taken from reference TRBV28 and TRBJ1-1): DVKVTQSSRYLVKRTGEKVFLECVQDMDHENMFWYRQDPGLGLRLIYFSYDVKMKEKGDIPEGYSVSREKKERFSLILESASTNQTSMYLCASKNIKAFFGQGTRLTVV.

This chain links TRBV6-5 with TRBJ2-3; 7 positions agree with TRBD2. The CDR3 extends over 12 amino acids. V was pared by 5 bases and J by 4 bases, with 0 bases of the junction left unmatched. From germline, CDR1 is MNHEY and CDR2 SVGAGI. In DNA, the CDR3 is TGTGCCAGCAGTACTAGCGCAGATACGCAGTATTTT. Protein: CASSTSADTQYF.